These 5 T cell receptor beta chains were sequenced from one sample in a study of identifying expanded T cells in peripheral blood. The repertoire was sequenced with immunoSEQ multiplex PCR; TCRdb's copy has only in-frame clones and lacks some. The sample includes roughly 61,000 clones, approximately 89% of them seen just once. Material: blood. Receptor source: a person between 18 and 70 years old in good health.

This chain connects TRBV7-3 to TRBJ2-3; 8 positions match TRBD2. J gave up 4 bases and V 5 bases, and 8 bases lay outside the gene matches. CDR1 and CDR2 from the germline V gene are SGHTA and FQGTGA. The length of the CDR3 is 15 residues. CDR3 nucleotide sequence: TGTGCCAGCAGCCTAGGACTAGCAAACCCAGATACGCAGTATTTT. Its protein product is CASSLGLANPDTQYF.

This clone was found a few times. V and J are TRBV9 and TRBJ2-7; the D gene is possibly TRBD2 (5 bases). The CDR3 has 14 amino acids. The V end lost 1 base, the J end lost 5 bases, and 13 bases lay between the germline ends. Germline CDR1 and CDR2: SGDLS and YYNGEE. The CDR3 spells CASSVRWERNEQYF. CDR3 DNA sequence: TGTGCCAGCAGCGTAAGGTGGGAGCGGAACGAGCAGTACTTC. Together with reference TRBV9 and TRBJ2-7, the CDR3 gives the full variable domain: DSGVTQTPKHLITATGQRVTLRCSPRSGDLSVYWYQQSLDQGLQFLIQYYNGEERAKGNILERFSAQQFPDLHSELNLSSLELGDSALYFCASSVRWERNEQYFGPGTRLTVT.

CDR3 nucleotides: TGTGCCAGCAGCTTAAACCCGGGAGGAGAGGAGACCCAGTACTTC. Amino acids: CASSLNPGGEETQYF. The V call is TRBV7-3, the J call TRBJ2-5; TRBD2 matches at 7 bases. This CDR3 comprises 15 residues. V lost 1 base, J lost 5 bases, and 7 bases stayed unmatched. The germline V gene encodes CDR1 SGHTA and CDR2 FQGTGA.

The chain joins TRBV5-1 to TRBJ2-1; TRBD1 or TRBD2 may be the D gene (5 bases each). The CDR3 runs 15 residues. With 1 base removed from V and 6 bases from J, the gap between germline ends came to 14 bases. CDR1 and CDR2 from the germline V gene are SGHRS and YFSETQ. The CDR3 bases are TGCGCCAGCAGCTTGTGGGGCGCGAGGGGCAATGAGCAGTTCTTC. As protein: CASSLWGARGNEQFF.

This chain joins TRBV11-2 and TRBJ2-5; TRBD2 agrees at 8 bases. In germline, CDR1 is SGHAT, CDR2 FQNNGV. There are 14 residues in the CDR3. The J segment lost 5 bases and the V segment lost 6 bases, leaving 8 bases of the junction unmatched. The CDR3 is CASSHGGGRETQYF. CDR3 nucleotide sequence: TGTGCCAGCAGTCACGGGGGGGGCAGGGAGACCCAGTACTTC.